Following are 26 T cell receptor beta chains from one sample sequenced in a study of PD-1 blockade in classical Hodgkin lymphoma. Only in-frame clones appear in the TCRdb table, and some are missing; sequencing was by immunoSEQ multiplex PCR. The profile shows more than 15,000 clones, approximately 90% of them singletons. The time point: newly diagnosed, previously untreated cHL patient sample. Sequenced material: peripheral blood mononuclear cells (PBMCs). These receptors were taken from a human donor with classical Hodgkin lymphoma.

The genes are TRBV7-3 and TRBJ2-1; 8 bases line up with TRBD2. Losses at the gene ends were 5 bases for V and 8 bases for J; bases not matched to a gene: 11. The germline CDR1 and CDR2 sequences are SGHTA and FQGTGA. The CDR3 runs 15 residues. This CDR3 is CASSPRTSRIDEQFF. CDR3 DNA: TGTGCCAGCAGCCCTCGGACTAGCAGGATCGATGAGCAGTTCTTC.

V and J are TRBV28 and TRBJ2-1; D gene uncertain. The V end was cut by 5 bases, the J end by 7 bases, with 9 bases between. CDR1 and CDR2 (germline): MDHEN, SYDVKM. This CDR3 comprises 12 residues. DNA for the CDR3: TGTGCCAGCAGTCTTCTAGGGAATGAGCAGTTCTTC. Translated: CASSLLGNEQFF.

The chain joins TRBV4-3 to TRBJ1-2; TRBD1 is a possible D gene (5 bases). The CDR3 has 14 amino acids. Trimming removed 0 bases at V and 10 bases at J, with 15 bases between. Germline CDR1 reads LGHNA; CDR2 reads YSLEER. CDR3 bases: TGCGCCAGCAGCCAAGATGGGGACTCGCACCACTACACCTTC. Its protein product is CASSQDGDSHHYTF.

V and J are TRBV2 and TRBJ2-3, with 9 bases fitting TRBD1. CDR1 SNHLY and CDR2 FYNNEI come from the germline V gene. There are 15 residues in the CDR3. Trimming took 6 bases from V and 2 from J; bases not matched to a gene: 6. The CDR3 reads CASSQGQGFTDTQYF. The CDR3 nucleotides read TGTGCCAGCAGCCAGGGACAGGGCTTCACAGATACGCAGTATTTT. Full variable domain (remainder filled in from reference TRBV2 and TRBJ2-3): EPEVTQTPSHQVTQMGQEVILRCVPISNHLYFYWYRQILGQKVEFLVSFYNNEISEKSEIFDDQFSVERPDGSNFTLKIRSTKLEDSAMYFCASSQGQGFTDTQYFGPGTRLTVL.

The gene calls are TRBV5-1 and TRBJ1-2; no firm D call. From germline, CDR1 is SGHRS and CDR2 YFSETQ. The CDR3 is 12 residues long. Trimming pared 2 bases from V and 7 bases from J, leaving 9 bases between. CDR3 residues: CASSFSGVGYTF. For the CDR3, the DNA is TGCGCCAGCAGCTTTTCCGGGGTTGGCTACACCTTC.

The CDR3: CASSPSGQGYGYTF. As DNA, the CDR3 is TGTGCCAGCAGCCCCTCGGGACAGGGCTATGGCTACACCTTC. The chain uses TRBV5-5 and TRBJ1-2; 9 nucleotides match TRBD1. V lost 4 bases and J lost 4; bases outside the gene matches: 5. This CDR3 is 14 amino acids long. Germline-derived CDR1 and CDR2 are SGHKS and YYEKEE (reference sequence).

The chain has TRBV21-1 and TRBJ1-4. TRBV21-1 has pseudogene status. The CDR3 has 16 residues. The CDR3 here is CASSKGGNATNEKLFF. DNA of the CDR3: TGTGCCAGCAGCAAAGGAGGGAATGCAACTAATGAAAAACTGTTTTTT.

The genes are TRBV5-1 and TRBJ2-4, with D possibly being TRBD1 or TRBD2 (6 bases each). There are 15 residues in the CDR3. Per germline, CDR1 SGHRS and CDR2 YFSETQ. Deletions cut 4 bases from V and 1 base from J, with 12 bases between. The CDR3 DNA follows: TGCGCCAGCAGCCCTACAGGGAGGGCCAAAAACATTCAGTACTTC. This translates into CASSPTGRAKNIQYF. Variable domain in full (rest from reference TRBV5-1 and TRBJ2-4): KAGVTQTPRYLIKTRGQQVTLSCSPISGHRSVSWYQQTPGQGLQFLFEYFSETQRNKGNFPGRFSGRQFSNSRSEMNVSTLELGDSALYLCASSPTGRAKNIQYFGAGTRLSVL.

V and J are TRBV21-1 and TRBJ2-2; the table's D gene call, TRBD1, was not cross checked with the DNA. TRBV21-1 is described as a pseudogene. The CDR3 is 12 amino acids. CDR3 coding DNA: TGTGCCAGCAGCAAACAGGGCGGGGAGCTGTTTTTT. This sequence encodes CASSKQGGELFF.

The chain has TRBV4-1 and TRBJ2-3; tentative D call: TRBD2 (5 bases). This CDR3 comprises 14 residues. The germline V and J ends were trimmed by 8 bases and 5 bases, with 17 bases remaining between them. Germline V gives CDR1 MGHRA, CDR2 YSYEKL. CDR3 loop: CASVGRRGGDTQYF. The DNA for the CDR3 is TGCGCCAGCGTTGGGCGTCGAGGAGGAGATACGCAGTATTTT.

The genes are TRBV7-2 and TRBJ2-3; D remains ambiguous. Germline lookup yields CDR1 SGHTA and CDR2 FQGNSA. V was clipped by 5 bases and J by 4 bases, with 4 bases between them. The length of the CDR3 is 11 residues. CDR3 sequence: CASSGADTQYF. CDR3 sequence (DNA): TGTGCCAGCAGCGGGGCAGATACGCAGTATTTT.

The gene calls are TRBV6-1 and TRBJ1-3; no firm D call. This CDR3 spans 12 amino acids. V was shortened by 7 bases and J by 11 bases, with 15 bases between the two germline ends. Germline V gives CDR1 MNHNS, CDR2 SASEGT. The CDR3 protein is CASKEPLEPIYF. CDR3 bases: TGTGCCAGCAAAGAACCCCTGGAGCCCATATATTTT.

The chain has TRBV28 and TRBJ2-1, with TRBD2 as a possible D gene (5 bases). Trimming removed 6 bases from V and 7 bases from J, with 16 bases in between. The CDR3 is 14 amino acids. Germline lookup yields CDR1 MDHEN and CDR2 SYDVKM. The CDR3 nucleotides are TGTGCCAGCAGCAGCGCCTCCCCGGGGAATGAGCAGTTCTTC. Translation: CASSSASPGNEQFF.

The V gene is TRBV30, the J gene TRBJ1-1; D remains ambiguous. This CDR3 is 12 amino acids long. The germline V and J ends were trimmed by 5 bases and 4 bases, with 11 bases remaining between them. Looked up from germline, CDR1 is GTSNPN and CDR2 is SVGIG (reference sequence). The CDR3 spells CAWVRGLTEAFF. CDR3 sequence (DNA): TGTGCCTGGGTACGGGGTCTCACTGAAGCTTTCTTT.

The CDR3 sequence: CASSLPSGLTDTQYF. As DNA, the CDR3 is TGTGCCAGCAGTTTACCCTCCGGTCTCACAGATACGCAGTATTTT. This rearrangement joins TRBV28 to TRBJ2-3; D gene uncertain. CDR1 is MDHEN and CDR2 is SYDVKM in the germline V gene. V lost 2 bases and J 2 bases, leaving 11 bases between the germline ends. This CDR3 spans 15 amino acids.

The CDR3 here is CASSPVPGQGSGFYEQFF. CDR3 in DNA: TGTGCCAGCAGCCCCGTCCCGGGACAGGGGTCGGGGTTCTATGAGCAGTTCTTC. This sequence joins TRBV28 and TRBJ2-1, with TRBD1 matching over 10 bases. With V trimmed by 6 bases and J by 8 bases, 19 bases remained unmatched. This CDR3 has 18 amino acids. The germline V gene encodes CDR1 MDHEN and CDR2 SYDVKM.

The table lists this clone with a few counts. The DNA for the CDR3 is TGTGCCAGCAGTGAATCAGGGGGCCCTGAAGCTTTCTTT. This codes for CASSESGGPEAFF. The gene calls are TRBV25-1 and TRBJ1-1, with 8 bases that match TRBD1. CDR1 is MGHDK, CDR2 SYGVNS, per germline. The V gene end was trimmed by 1 base and the J gene end by 6 bases; junction bases not matched to a gene: 1. The CDR3 runs 13 residues.

The V and J genes are TRBV27 and TRBJ2-1; 11 nucleotides agree with TRBD2. Germline CDR1 and CDR2: MNHEY and SMNVEV (reference sequence). The CDR3 runs 15 residues. The V segment lost 2 bases and the J segment 12 bases; nucleotides outside the gene matches: 9. The CDR3 DNA follows: TGTGCCAGCAGTTTAGGGACTAGCGGCCTAACGGGGCAGTTCTTC. This encodes CASSLGTSGLTGQFF.

This chain connects TRBV4-3 to TRBJ1-4; unclear D gene. Trimming pared 0 bases from V and 4 bases from J, leaving 12 bases between. CDR3 size: 16 residues. CDR1 is LGHNA, CDR2 YSLEER, per germline. In nucleotides, the CDR3 is TGCGCCAGCAGCCAAGATTGGGCAGCCCTTAATGAAAAACTGTTTTTT. Residues: CASSQDWAALNEKLFF.

The chain carries TRBV5-1 and TRBJ2-7; TRBD1 matches 7 bases. The CDR3 contains 16 residues. After removal of 0 bases from V and 0 bases from J, the junction contained 6 bases not matched to a gene. CDR1 and CDR2 from the germline V gene are SGHRS and YFSETQ. The CDR3 nucleotides are TGCGCCAGCAGCTTGGCAACAGGGGAAGGCTCCTACGAGCAGTACTTC. As protein: CASSLATGEGSYEQYF. Based on the CDR3 plus reference TRBV5-1 and TRBJ2-7, the full variable domain is KAGVTQTPRYLIKTRGQQVTLSCSPISGHRSVSWYQQTPGQGLQFLFEYFSETQRNKGNFPGRFSGRQFSNSRSEMNVSTLELGDSALYLCASSLATGEGSYEQYFGPGTRLTVT.

The chain has TRBV5-6 and TRBJ2-1; perhaps TRBD1 as D (5 bases). This CDR3 contains 18 residues. The V and J ends lost 1 base and 3 bases respectively, with 20 bases between them. In germline, CDR1 is SGHDT, CDR2 YYEEEE. The CDR3 loop is CASSLRGLPTSYYNEQFF. The CDR3, as DNA: TGTGCCAGCAGCTTGAGGGGTCTGCCCACGTCGTACTACAATGAGCAGTTCTTC.

The chain combines TRBV5-6 with TRBJ2-7; a weak D match, TRBD1 (5 bases). CDR3 size: 13 residues. The germline V gene has CDR1 SGHDT and CDR2 YYEEEE. Between the trimmed V and J ends, which lost 3 bases and 0 bases, there was a span of 7 bases. Here the CDR3 reads CASSSTGSYEQYF. DNA of the CDR3: TGTGCCAGCAGCTCCACAGGCTCCTACGAGCAGTACTTC.

V and J are TRBV23-1 and TRBJ2-1, with a weak D call TRBD1 (6 bases). TRBV23-1 is designated an ORF whose function remains uncertain. This CDR3 comprises 15 residues. V was clipped by 2 bases and J by 6 bases, with 14 bases between them. CDR3 sequence reads: CASSQKIRDTNEQFF. CDR3 DNA sequence: TGCGCCAGCAGTCAAAAAATACGGGACACCAATGAGCAGTTCTTC.

This chain joins TRBV4-3 and TRBJ2-2; D is unclear. The CDR3 consists of 13 residues. Germline V lookup: CDR1 LGHNA, CDR2 YSLEER. Trimming took 1 base from V and 6 from J, leaving 6 bases between them. The DNA for the CDR3 is TGCGCCAGCAGCCAAGGGGTTCCCGGGGAGCTGTTTTTT. As protein: CASSQGVPGELFF.

This chain connects TRBV27 to TRBJ1-1; D ambiguous. This CDR3 is 12 amino acids long. V shed 7 bases and J shed 4 bases, with 10 bases lying between them. The germline V gene encodes CDR1 MNHEY and CDR2 SMNVEV (reference sequence). The chain's CDR3 is CASTKGPTEAFF. CDR3 nucleotides: TGTGCCAGCACCAAGGGCCCCACTGAAGCTTTCTTT.

This clone came up once. V is TRBV7-9 and J is TRBJ2-1; TRBD2 matches 13 bases. V lost 8 bases and J lost 6; bases outside the gene matches: 4. This CDR3 has 14 residues. Germline-derived CDR1 and CDR2 are SEHNR and FQNEAQ (reference sequence). The CDR3 loop reads CASGGLAGSNEQFF. Written as DNA, the CDR3 is TGTGCCAGCGGGGGACTAGCGGGAAGCAATGAGCAGTTCTTC. Combining the CDR3 with reference TRBV7-9 and TRBJ2-1 gives the whole variable domain DTGVSQNPRHKITKRGQNVTFRCDPISEHNRLYWYRQTLGQGPEFLTYFQNEAQLEKSRLLSDRFSAERPKGSFSTLEIQRTEQGDSAMYLCASGGLAGSNEQFFGPGTRLTVL.